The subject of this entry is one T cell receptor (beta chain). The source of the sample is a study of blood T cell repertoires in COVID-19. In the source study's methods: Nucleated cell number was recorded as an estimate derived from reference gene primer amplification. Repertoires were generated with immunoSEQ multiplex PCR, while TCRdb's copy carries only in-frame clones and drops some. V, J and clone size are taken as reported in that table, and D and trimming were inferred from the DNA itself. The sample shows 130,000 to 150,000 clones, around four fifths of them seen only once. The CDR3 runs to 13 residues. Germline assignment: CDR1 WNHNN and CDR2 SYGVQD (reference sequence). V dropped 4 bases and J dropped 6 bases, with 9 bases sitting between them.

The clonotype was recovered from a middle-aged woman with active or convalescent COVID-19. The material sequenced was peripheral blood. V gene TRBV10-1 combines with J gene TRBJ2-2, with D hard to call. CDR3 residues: CASSVVAAGELFF. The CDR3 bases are TGCGCCAGCAGTGTGGTTGCGGCCGGGGAGCTGTTTTTT.